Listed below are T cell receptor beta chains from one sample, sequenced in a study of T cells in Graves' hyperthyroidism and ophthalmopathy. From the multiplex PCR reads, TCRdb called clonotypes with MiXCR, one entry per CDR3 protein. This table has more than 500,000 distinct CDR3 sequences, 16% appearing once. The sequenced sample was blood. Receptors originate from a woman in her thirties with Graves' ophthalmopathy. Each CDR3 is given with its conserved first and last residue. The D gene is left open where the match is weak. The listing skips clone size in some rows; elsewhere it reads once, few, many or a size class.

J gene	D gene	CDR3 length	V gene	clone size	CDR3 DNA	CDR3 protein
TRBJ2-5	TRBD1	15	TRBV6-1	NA	TGTGCCAGCAGTGGAACGACAGGGTACCAAGAGACCCAGTACTTC	CASSGTTGYQETQYF
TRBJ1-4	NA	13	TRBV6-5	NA	TGTGCCAGCAGTTATAATAGCCGTGACAAACTGTTTTTT	CASSYNSRDKLFF
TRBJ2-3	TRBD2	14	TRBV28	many	TGTGCCAGCACGGCGGGAGGGCTTAGAGATACGCAGTATTTT	CASTAGGLRDTQYF
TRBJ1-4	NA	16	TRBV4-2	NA	TGTGCCAGCAGCCCCATTGCCGGACTGGCCCATGAAAAACTGTTTTTT	CASSPIAGLAHEKLFF
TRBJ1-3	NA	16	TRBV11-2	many	TGTGCCAGCAGCCTACTAAAGGGTGTTCAAGGAAACACCATATATTTT	CASSLLKGVQGNTIYF
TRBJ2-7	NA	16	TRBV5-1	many	TGCGCCAGCAGCTTTAGGAGGACACAAAGCTCCTACGAGCAGTACTTC	CASSFRRTQSSYEQYF
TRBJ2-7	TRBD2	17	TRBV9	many	TGTGCCAGCAGCGTAGATCCGCTGGCGGGAGTGAGGAACGAGCAGTACTTC	CASSVDPLAGVRNEQYF
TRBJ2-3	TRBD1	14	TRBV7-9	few	TGTGCCAGCAGCTTCGGGACAGGGGCCGATACGCAGTATTTT	CASSFGTGADTQYF
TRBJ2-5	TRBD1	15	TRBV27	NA	TGTGCCAGCAGTTCACGACAGGGGCCTCAAGAGACCCAGTACTTC	CASSSRQGPQETQYF
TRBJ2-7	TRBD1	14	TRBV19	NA	TGTGCCAGTAACAAGCCCGGGACAGGGATCGAGCAGTACTTC	CASNKPGTGIEQYF
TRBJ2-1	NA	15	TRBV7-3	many	TGTGCCAGCAGCTCTACTCGAATCTCCTACAATGAGCAGTTCTTC	CASSSTRISYNEQFF
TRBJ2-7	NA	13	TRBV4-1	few	TGCGCCAGCAGCCAAATACAGGGTTTCGAGCAGTACTTC	CASSQIQGFEQYF
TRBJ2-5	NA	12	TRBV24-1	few	TGTGCCACCAGTGATTTGCTGACCGAAATGTACTTC	CATSDLLTEMYF
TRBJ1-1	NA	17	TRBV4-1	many	TGCGCCAGCAGCCAAGAAGTGCCGGGGGCGCTTTTGACTGAAGCTTTCTTT	CASSQEVPGALLTEAFF
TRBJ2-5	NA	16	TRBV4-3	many	TGCGCCAGCAGCCAAGAGGTTGGGGCAGGGCGAGAGACCCAGTACTTC	CASSQEVGAGRETQYF
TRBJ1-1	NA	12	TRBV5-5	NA	TGTGTCAGCAACCGGGGGGTCACTGAAGCTTTCTTT	CVSNRGVTEAFF
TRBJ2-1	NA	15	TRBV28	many	TGTGCCAGCAGCCGCAGGGTACTGGAACACAATGAGCAGTTCTTC	CASSRRVLEHNEQFF
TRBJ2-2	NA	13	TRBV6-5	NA	TGTGCCAGCAATTTTCGGGACACCGGGGAGCTGTTTTTT	CASNFRDTGELFF
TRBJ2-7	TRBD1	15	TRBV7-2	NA	TGTGCCAGCAGCTTAGCCGGGACAGCCTCCTACAAGCAGTACTTC	CASSLAGTASYKQYF
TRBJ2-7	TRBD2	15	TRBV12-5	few	TGTGCTAGTGGTTTCCGGACTAGCGGGAGGGGCGAGCAGTACTTC	CASGFRTSGRGEQYF
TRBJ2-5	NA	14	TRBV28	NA	TGTGCCAGCAGTTTTCTGGACACCGACGGGGCCCAGTACTTC	CASSFLDTDGAQYF
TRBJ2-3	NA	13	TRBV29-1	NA	TGCAGCGTTGTGTGGAGGGAATCAGATACGCAGTATTTT	CSVVWRESDTQYF
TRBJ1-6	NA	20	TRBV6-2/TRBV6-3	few	TGTGCCAGCAGTATCGGGGGTAAGACAGCGGCGAGCTCCTATAATTCACCCCTCCACTTT	CASSIGGKTAASSYNSPLHF
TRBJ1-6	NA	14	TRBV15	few	TGTGCCACCCGGCGTGGCAGGGAGGGTTCACCCCTCCACTTT	CATRRGREGSPLHF
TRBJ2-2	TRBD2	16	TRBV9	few	TGTGCCAGCAGCACGGGACTAGCGGGAGTTAACGGGGAGCTGTTTTTT	CASSTGLAGVNGELFF
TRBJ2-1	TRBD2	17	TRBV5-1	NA	TGCGCCAGCAGCACCGGGGGGGGGCTGAACTCCTACAATGAGCAGTTCTTC	CASSTGGGLNSYNEQFF
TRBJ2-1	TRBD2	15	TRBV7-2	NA	TGTGCCAGCCGAGGGGCTAGCGGGATTTACAATGAGCAGTTCTTC	CASRGASGIYNEQFF
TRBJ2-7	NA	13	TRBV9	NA	TGTGCCAGCAGCGTAGATAAGGGAGCGGAGCAGTACTTC	CASSVDKGAEQYF